Presented here are 30 T cell receptor beta chains from one specimen sequenced in a study of blood T cell repertoires in COVID-19. Produced via immunoSEQ multiplex PCR; TCRdb's table is partial and in-frame only. The top ten clones hold around 3% of a sample with 100,000 to 150,000 clones, approximately 89% of them seen once. The specimen sequenced was peripheral blood. Receptors were obtained from a woman at least 80 years old with COVID-19, enrolled during active disease.

The rearrangement joins TRBV7-9 to TRBJ2-6; D is perhaps TRBD1 (5 bases). V was trimmed by 7 bases and J by 0 bases, leaving 22 bases between them. In germline, CDR1 is SEHNR, CDR2 FQNEAQ (reference sequence). This CDR3 spans 19 amino acids. The CDR3 nucleotides are TGTGCCAGCATCCCTTCCTCCCAGGGAACAAGCTCTGGGGCCAACGTCCTGACTTTC. Amino acids: CASIPSSQGTSSGANVLTF. Full variable domain (remainder filled in from reference TRBV7-9 and TRBJ2-6): DTGVSQNPRHKITKRGQNVTFRCDPISEHNRLYWYRQTLGQGPEFLTYFQNEAQLEKSRLLSDRFSAERPKGSFSTLEIQRTEQGDSAMYLCASIPSSQGTSSGANVLTFGAGSRLTVL.

The V gene is TRBV16, the J gene TRBJ1-2, with D perhaps matching TRBD1 (6 bases). The CDR3 has 13 amino acids. Germline CDR1 is KGHSY and CDR2 is FQNENV. V was cut by 3 bases and J by 4 bases, with 9 bases left in between. This CDR3 reads CASSQGAGYGYTF. CDR3 DNA sequence: TGTGCCAGCAGCCAGGGGGCGGGCTATGGCTACACCTTC.

This clone appeared a few times. The genes are TRBV3-1 (or the pseudogene TRBV3-2) and TRBJ2-5, with 10 bases fitting TRBD2. V was pared by 0 bases and J by 5 bases, with 9 bases of the junction left unmatched. The germline CDR1 and CDR2 sequences are LGHDT and YNNKEL (reference sequence). The CDR3 runs to 17 residues. Written as DNA, the CDR3 is TGTGCCAGCAGCCAAGAGTCTAGCGGGAGCTGGGCGGAGACCCAGTACTTC. Translation: CASSQESSGSWAETQYF.

This clone was detected only once. V is TRBV18 and J is TRBJ2-7; a weak D match, TRBD2 (5 bases). The CDR3 contains 13 residues. The V and J ends lost 4 bases and 6 bases respectively, with 13 bases between them. Germline V gives CDR1 KGHSH, CDR2 LQKENI. The CDR3 is CASSLSWESEQYF. DNA for the CDR3: TGTGCCAGCTCACTTTCTTGGGAGAGCGAGCAGTACTTC.

V is TRBV9 and J is TRBJ1-1; D remains unclear. The V end was cut by 4 bases, the J end by 1 base, with 11 bases between. This CDR3 is 14 amino acids long. Germline V CDR1 and CDR2: SGDLS, YYNGEE. CDR3 loop: CASSLGEGNTEAFF. The CDR3 DNA follows: TGTGCCAGCAGCTTGGGTGAGGGGAACACTGAAGCTTTCTTT.

The rearrangement links TRBV6-2 or TRBV6-3 to TRBJ2-3; 7 positions match TRBD2. The trim removed 2 bases at V and 4 bases at J, leaving 6 bases unmatched. The CDR3 extends over 15 amino acids. Germline CDR1 and CDR2: MNHEY and SVGEGT. CDR3 amino acids: CASSYGLAVPDTQYF. The CDR3 bases are TGTGCCAGCAGTTACGGGCTAGCGGTCCCAGATACGCAGTATTTT.

The chain recombines TRBV28 with TRBJ1-2; 8 bases agree with TRBD1. The CDR3 consists of 11 residues. Germline V gene data show CDR1 as MDHEN and CDR2 as SYDVKM. With V trimmed by 10 bases and J by 5 bases, 3 bases remained unmatched. CDR3 residues: CATGTGYGYTF. The CDR3 DNA sequence: TGTGCCACGGGGACAGGATATGGCTACACCTTC.

V gene TRBV11-3 combines with J gene TRBJ2-2; 12 bases agree with TRBD2. This CDR3 has 17 residues. V gave up 2 bases and J gave up 6 bases; unmatched junction bases: 7. Germline-derived CDR1 and CDR2 are SGHNT and YENEEA. CDR3 sequence reads: CASSLTGLAGSPGELFF. The CDR3 nucleotides read TGTGCCAGCAGCTTAACTGGACTAGCGGGAAGTCCCGGGGAGCTGTTTTTT.

The chain joins TRBV28 to TRBJ2-3; no definite D call. This CDR3 contains 12 residues. Trimming took off 5 bases at V and 3 bases at J, with 6 bases between the two ends. The germline V gene has CDR1 MDHEN and CDR2 SYDVKM. CDR3 sequence: CASSIMTDTQYF. The CDR3 bases are TGTGCCAGCAGTATCATGACAGATACGCAGTATTTT. Full variable domain (missing parts from reference TRBV28 and TRBJ2-3): DVKVTQSSRYLVKRTGEKVFLECVQDMDHENMFWYRQDPGLGLRLIYFSYDVKMKEKGDIPEGYSVSREKKERFSLILESASTNQTSMYLCASSIMTDTQYFGPGTRLTVL.

The chain couples TRBV7-6 to TRBJ2-5; D might be TRBD2 (6 bases). CDR3 length: 15 amino acids. Germline-derived CDR1 and CDR2 are SGHVS and FNYEAQ. V gave up 0 bases and J gave up 1 base, with 9 bases separating them. The CDR3 bases are TGTGCCAGCAGCTTAGCGGTGACTAGCCAAGAGACCCAGTACTTC. It specifies CASSLAVTSQETQYF.

The rearrangement uses TRBV7-9 and TRBJ2-7, with 8 nucleotides matching TRBD2. The V and J ends lost 1 base and 0 bases, in that order; junction bases with no gene match: 2. Germline CDR1 is SEHNR and CDR2 is FQNEAQ (reference sequence). The CDR3 runs to 15 residues. In DNA, the CDR3 is TGTGCCAGCAGCTTAGGTCTAGCGGGCTCCTACGAGCAGTACTTC. This sequence encodes CASSLGLAGSYEQYF. Variable domain in full (rest from reference TRBV7-9 and TRBJ2-7): DTGVSQNPRHKITKRGQNVTFRCDPISEHNRLYWYRQTLGQGPEFLTYFQNEAQLEKSRLLSDRFSAERPKGSFSTLEIQRTEQGDSAMYLCASSLGLAGSYEQYFGPGTRLTVT.

This chain links TRBV19 with TRBJ2-7, with 8 bases aligning to TRBD1. The germline gives CDR1 LNHDA, CDR2 SQIVND (reference sequence). CDR3 length: 13 residues. V lost 6 bases to trimming and J lost 6 bases; unmatched junction nucleotides: 7. In DNA form, the CDR3 reads TGTGCCAGTAGAAACGGACAGGGTGGCGAGCAGTACTTC. Residues: CASRNGQGGEQYF.

This clone was seen just once. The chain links TRBV11-2 to TRBJ2-7; 9 bases map to TRBD2. Trimming took 1 base from V and 6 from J; bases not matched to a gene: 7. Germline V lookup: CDR1 SGHAT, CDR2 FQNNGV. The CDR3 spans 15 residues. This CDR3 reads CASSLGAGGSFEQYF. For the CDR3, the DNA is TGTGCCAGCAGCTTAGGCGCGGGAGGGTCTTTCGAGCAGTACTTC.

This clone turned up a few times. The J gene is TRBJ1-2, the V gene TRBV5-6, with TRBD1 as a possible D gene (5 bases). With 0 bases removed from V and 6 bases from J, the gap between germline ends came to 12 bases. The CDR3 is 14 amino acids. Germline V CDR1 and CDR2: SGHDT, YYEEEE. The CDR3 is CASSLGHPGNGYTF. In DNA form, the CDR3 reads TGTGCCAGCAGCTTGGGGCACCCAGGGAATGGCTACACCTTC. The full variable domain, its missing parts supplied by reference TRBV5-6 and TRBJ1-2, is DAGVTQSPTHLIKTRGQQVTLRCSPKSGHDTVSWYQQALGQGPQFIFQYYEEEERQRGNFPDRFSGHQFPNYSSELNVNALLLGDSALYLCASSLGHPGNGYTFGSGTRLTVV.

V and J are TRBV4-2 and TRBJ2-7, with D possibly being TRBD1 (6 bases). V was pared by 0 bases and J by 3 bases, with 9 bases between. The CDR3 contains 14 residues. Germline V lookup: CDR1 LGHNA, CDR2 YNFKEQ. The CDR3 DNA is TGTGCCAGCAGCCAAGATTTACAGGGCTACGAGCAGTACTTC. Protein product: CASSQDLQGYEQYF.

The V and J genes are TRBV28 and TRBJ2-7, with TRBD1 identical over 9 bases. The CDR3 is 13 residues long. With V trimmed by 10 bases and J by 1 base, 5 bases remained unmatched. Germline lookup yields CDR1 MDHEN and CDR2 SYDVKM. The chain's CDR3 is CAIETGGSYEQYF. CDR3 DNA sequence: TGTGCCATCGAGACAGGGGGGTCCTACGAGCAGTACTTC.

J is TRBJ2-2 and V is TRBV5-1; D possibly corresponds to TRBD2 (6 bases). Germline values: CDR1 SGHRS, CDR2 YFSETQ. Trimming left V 6 bases short and J 7 bases short, with 22 bases between. The CDR3 contains 16 residues. The DNA of the CDR3 is TGCGCCAGCACCCAAGGGCTAGCGAGTGGAGGCGGGGAGCTGTTTTTT. Translation: CASTQGLASGGGELFF.

The V call is TRBV7-2, the J call TRBJ2-7; TRBD1 agrees at 8 bases. The CDR3 runs 16 residues. V shed 2 bases and J 0 bases; nucleotides not matched to a gene: 6. CDR1 SGHTA and CDR2 FQGNSA come from the germline V gene. This CDR3 is CASSLPGQGFSYEQYF. The CDR3 DNA sequence: TGTGCCAGCAGCTTACCCGGACAGGGCTTCTCCTACGAGCAGTACTTC.

The rearrangement joins TRBV7-6 to TRBJ1-1; 9 positions match TRBD1. Trimming removed 6 bases from V and 6 bases from J; junction bases left unmatched: 5. The CDR3 has 13 amino acids. The germline CDR1 and CDR2 sequences are SGHVS and FNYEAQ. The CDR3 here is CASSSGQGSEAFF. The CDR3 DNA follows: TGTGCCAGCAGTTCGGGACAGGGATCTGAAGCTTTCTTT.

The chain uses TRBV7-9 and TRBJ1-2; no firm D call. This CDR3 comprises 14 residues. Trimming stripped 9 bases from V and 4 bases from J, with 18 bases between. The germline CDR1 and CDR2 sequences are SEHNR and FQNEAQ (reference sequence). CDR3 DNA: TGTGCCAGTGGAAGAGGCCGGCCTGCCTATGGCTACACCTTC. This translates into CASGRGRPAYGYTF.

The chain combines TRBV19 with TRBJ2-1; tentative D call: TRBD2 (6 bases). The V gene's germline CDR1 is LNHDA and CDR2 SQIVND (reference sequence). Trimming took 7 bases from V and 3 from J, leaving 16 bases between them. This CDR3 spans 15 amino acids. The DNA for the CDR3 is TGTGCCAGTACCTATCGCCCGGGACTCTACAATGAGCAGTTCTTC. It encodes CASTYRPGLYNEQFF.

The V and J genes are TRBV6-6 and TRBJ1-5; 7 nucleotides align to TRBD1. CDR1 is MNHNY, CDR2 SVGAGI, per germline (reference sequence). The CDR3 covers 15 residues. Trimming took 3 bases from V and 1 from J; bases not matched to a gene: 3. The DNA for the CDR3 is TGTGCCAGCAGTTATGAAGGGGGCAGCAATCAGCCCCAGCATTTT. This gives the protein CASSYEGGSNQPQHF.

The chain joins TRBV7-2 to TRBJ2-2, with 9 bases identical to TRBD2. Per the germline V gene, CDR1 is SGHTA and CDR2 is FQGNSA. V gave up 1 base and J gave up 5 bases; unmatched junction bases: 5. The length of the CDR3 is 16 residues. The DNA for the CDR3 is TGTGCCAGCAGCTTAGTCGCGGGAGGGAATACCGGGGAGCTGTTTTTT. It codes for CASSLVAGGNTGELFF.

V usage is TRBV28 and J usage is TRBJ2-1, with a tentative D call TRBD2 (6 bases). From germline, CDR1 is MDHEN and CDR2 SYDVKM. The CDR3 consists of 17 residues. Trimming pared 6 bases from V and 0 bases from J, leaving 18 bases between. CDR3 sequence: CASSPGGGIGSYNEQFF. The DNA for the CDR3 is TGTGCCAGCAGCCCTGGTGGGGGGATAGGCTCCTACAATGAGCAGTTCTTC.

The chain is built from TRBV5-5 and TRBJ2-7; TRBD1 aligns across 7 bases. This CDR3 comprises 15 residues. Germline V gives CDR1 SGHKS, CDR2 YYEKEE (reference sequence). V was clipped by 4 bases and J by 4 bases; unmatched bases: 11. CDR3 residues: CASSPRQGEGYEQYF. The CDR3, as DNA: TGTGCCAGCAGCCCCAGACAGGGTGAAGGGTACGAGCAGTACTTC. Filled out from reference TRBV5-5 and TRBJ2-7, the complete variable domain reads DAGVTQSPTHLIKTRGQQVTLRCSPISGHKSVSWYQQVLGQGPQFIFQYYEKEERGRGNFPDRFSARQFPNYSSELNVNALLLGDSALYLCASSPRQGEGYEQYFGPGTRLTVT.

This chain joins TRBV3-1 (or the pseudogene TRBV3-2) and TRBJ1-2, with 10 positions matching TRBD1. Germline V CDR1 and CDR2: LGHDT, YNNKEL (reference sequence). The CDR3 consists of 20 residues. The ends lost 4 bases at V and 0 bases at J; junction bases unmatched: 17. CDR3 loop: CASSRTGGFIGSRSNYGYTF. The CDR3 DNA reads as TGTGCCAGCAGCCGGACAGGGGGTTTTATTGGCTCCAGGTCTAACTATGGCTACACCTTC.

The chain has TRBV5-1 and TRBJ1-6; D gene uncertain. CDR1 and CDR2 (germline): SGHRS, YFSETQ. The CDR3 has 14 residues. Between the trimmed V and J ends, which lost 2 bases and 8 bases, there was a span of 11 bases. CDR3 coding DNA: TGCGCCAGCAGCTTTGGAAGCGATGATTCACCCCTCCACTTT. Translating it yields CASSFGSDDSPLHF.

This clone has a handful of counts. The chain recombines TRBV15 with TRBJ2-5; 7 bases map to TRBD1. The V gene end was trimmed by 0 bases and the J gene end by 2 bases; junction bases not matched to a gene: 12. Germline CDR1 and CDR2: LNHNV and YYDKDF (reference sequence). CDR3 size: 18 residues. The CDR3 DNA reads as TGTGCCACCAGCAGAGATGGGGCCCTGAGGACAGGACAAGAGACCCAGTACTTC. This translates into CATSRDGALRTGQETQYF.

This clone was counted between two and nine times. The identical CDR3 is also encoded by other nucleotide sequences in the sample. The chain combines TRBV5-6 with TRBJ1-5; no firm D call. The V gene lost 3 bases and the J gene lost 0 bases, with 10 bases spanning the gap. Germline V CDR1 and CDR2: SGHDT, YYEEEE. The CDR3 covers 15 residues. CDR3: CASSSGLYSNQPQHF. In DNA, the CDR3 is TGTGCCAGCAGCTCAGGACTCTATAGCAATCAGCCCCAGCATTTT. The variable domain in full, completed from reference TRBV5-6 and TRBJ1-5, reads DAGVTQSPTHLIKTRGQQVTLRCSPKSGHDTVSWYQQALGQGPQFIFQYYEEEERQRGNFPDRFSGHQFPNYSSELNVNALLLGDSALYLCASSSGLYSNQPQHFGDGTRLSIL.

This clone was picked up one time. The genes are TRBV3-1 (or the pseudogene TRBV3-2) and TRBJ1-5; D is uncertain. V gave up 2 bases and J gave up 4 bases, with 6 bases separating them. The CDR3 length is 13 residues. Germline V gives CDR1 LGHDT, CDR2 YNNKEL (reference sequence). The CDR3 region is CASSQTRNQPQHF. CDR3 in DNA: TGTGCCAGCAGCCAAACGAGGAATCAGCCCCAGCATTTT.